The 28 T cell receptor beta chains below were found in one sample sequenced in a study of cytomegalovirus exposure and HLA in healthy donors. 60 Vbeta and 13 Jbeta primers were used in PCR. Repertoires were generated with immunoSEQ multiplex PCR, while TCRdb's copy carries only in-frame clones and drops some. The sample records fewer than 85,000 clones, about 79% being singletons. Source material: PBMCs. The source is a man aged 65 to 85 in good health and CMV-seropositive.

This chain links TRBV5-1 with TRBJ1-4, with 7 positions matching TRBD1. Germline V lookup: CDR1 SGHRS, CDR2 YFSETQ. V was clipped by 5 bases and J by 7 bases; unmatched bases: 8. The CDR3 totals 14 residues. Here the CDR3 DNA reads TGCGCCAGCAGACTAGCTGGGACAGCTGAAAAACTGTTTTTT. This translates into CASRLAGTAEKLFF.

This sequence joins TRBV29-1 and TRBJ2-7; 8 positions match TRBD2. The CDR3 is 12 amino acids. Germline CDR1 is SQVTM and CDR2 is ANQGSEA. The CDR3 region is CSTQTSAYEQYF. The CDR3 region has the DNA TGCAGTACACAGACTAGCGCCTACGAGCAGTACTTC.

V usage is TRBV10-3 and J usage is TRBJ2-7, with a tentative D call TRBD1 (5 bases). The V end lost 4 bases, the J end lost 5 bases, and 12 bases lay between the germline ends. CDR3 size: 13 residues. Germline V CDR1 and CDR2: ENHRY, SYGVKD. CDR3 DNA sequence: TGTGCCATCAGTGGGACACCATCCAACGAGCAGTACTTC. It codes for CAISGTPSNEQYF.

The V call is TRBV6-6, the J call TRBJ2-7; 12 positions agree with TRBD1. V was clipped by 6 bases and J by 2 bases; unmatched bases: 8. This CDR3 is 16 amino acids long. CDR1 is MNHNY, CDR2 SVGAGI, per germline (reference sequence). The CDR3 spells CASRTTGTGGTYEQYF. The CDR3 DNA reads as TGTGCCAGCAGAACCACCGGGACAGGGGGCACCTACGAGCAGTACTTC.

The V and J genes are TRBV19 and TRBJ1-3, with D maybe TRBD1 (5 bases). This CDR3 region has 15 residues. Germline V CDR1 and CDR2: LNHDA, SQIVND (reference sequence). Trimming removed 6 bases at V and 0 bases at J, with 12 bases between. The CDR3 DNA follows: TGTGCCAGTAGCCTCGACAGTGTCTCTGGAAACACCATATATTTT. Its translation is CASSLDSVSGNTIYF.

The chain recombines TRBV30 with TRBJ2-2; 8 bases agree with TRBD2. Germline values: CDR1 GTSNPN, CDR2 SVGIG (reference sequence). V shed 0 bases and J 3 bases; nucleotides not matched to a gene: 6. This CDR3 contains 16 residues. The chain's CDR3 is CAWSVGAGVDTGELFF. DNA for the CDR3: TGTGCCTGGAGTGTAGGAGCGGGAGTCGACACCGGGGAGCTGTTTTTT.

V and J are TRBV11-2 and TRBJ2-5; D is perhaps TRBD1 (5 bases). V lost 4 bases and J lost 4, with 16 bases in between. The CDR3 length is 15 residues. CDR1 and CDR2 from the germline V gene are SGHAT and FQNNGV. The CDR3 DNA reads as TGTGCCAGCAGCTCAACCCCAGGGATCGCAGAGACCCAGTACTTC. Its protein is CASSSTPGIAETQYF.

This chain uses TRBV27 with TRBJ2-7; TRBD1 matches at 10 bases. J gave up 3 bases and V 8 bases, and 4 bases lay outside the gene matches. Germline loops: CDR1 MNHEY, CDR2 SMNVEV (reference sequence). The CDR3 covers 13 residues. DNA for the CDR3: TGTGCCAGCGCTTGGGACAGGGGCTACGAGCAGTACTTC. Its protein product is CASAWDRGYEQYF.

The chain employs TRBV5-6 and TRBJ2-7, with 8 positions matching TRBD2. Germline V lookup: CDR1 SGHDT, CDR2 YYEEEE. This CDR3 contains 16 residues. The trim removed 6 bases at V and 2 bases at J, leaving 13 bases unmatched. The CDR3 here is CASTREGGTRPYEQYF. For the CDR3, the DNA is TGTGCCAGCACCCGGGAGGGCGGAACCCGCCCCTACGAGCAGTACTTC.

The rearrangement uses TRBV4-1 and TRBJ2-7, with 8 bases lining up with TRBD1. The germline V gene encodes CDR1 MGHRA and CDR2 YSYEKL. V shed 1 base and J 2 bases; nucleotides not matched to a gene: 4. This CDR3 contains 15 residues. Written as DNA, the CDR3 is TGCGCCAGCAGCCAAGGGGGACAGGTACCCTACGAGCAGTACTTC. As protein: CASSQGGQVPYEQYF.

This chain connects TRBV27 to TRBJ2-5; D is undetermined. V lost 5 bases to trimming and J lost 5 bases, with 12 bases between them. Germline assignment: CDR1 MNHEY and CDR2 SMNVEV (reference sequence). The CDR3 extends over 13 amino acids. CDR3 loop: CASSRSRGETQYF. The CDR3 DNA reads TGTGCCAGCAGTAGGAGCCGTGGGGAGACCCAGTACTTC.

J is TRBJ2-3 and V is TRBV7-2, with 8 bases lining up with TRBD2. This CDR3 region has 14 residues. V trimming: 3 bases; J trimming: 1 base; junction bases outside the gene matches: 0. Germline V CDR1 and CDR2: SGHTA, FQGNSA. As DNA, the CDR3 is TGTGCCAGCAGCTTCGGGGGGGGCACAGATACGCAGTATTTT. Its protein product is CASSFGGGTDTQYF.

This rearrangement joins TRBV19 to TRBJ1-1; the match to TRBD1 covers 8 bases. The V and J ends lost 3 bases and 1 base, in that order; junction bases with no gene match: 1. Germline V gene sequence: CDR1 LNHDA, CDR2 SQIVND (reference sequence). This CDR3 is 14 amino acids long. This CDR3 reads CASSMDRENTEAFF. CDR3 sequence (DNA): TGTGCCAGTAGTATGGACAGGGAGAACACTGAAGCTTTCTTT.

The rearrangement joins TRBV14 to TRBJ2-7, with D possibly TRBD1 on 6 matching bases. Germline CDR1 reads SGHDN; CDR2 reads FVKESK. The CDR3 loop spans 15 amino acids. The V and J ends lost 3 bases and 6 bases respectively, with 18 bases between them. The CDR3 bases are TGTGCCAGCAGCCACAGACAGGCCATAGGGGGCGAGCAGTACTTC. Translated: CASSHRQAIGGEQYF. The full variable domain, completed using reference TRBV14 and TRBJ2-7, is EAGVTQFPSHSVIEKGQTVTLRCDPISGHDNLYWYRRVMGKEIKFLLHFVKESKQDESGMPNNRFLAERTGGTYSTLKVQPAELEDSGVYFCASSHRQAIGGEQYFGPGTRLTVT.

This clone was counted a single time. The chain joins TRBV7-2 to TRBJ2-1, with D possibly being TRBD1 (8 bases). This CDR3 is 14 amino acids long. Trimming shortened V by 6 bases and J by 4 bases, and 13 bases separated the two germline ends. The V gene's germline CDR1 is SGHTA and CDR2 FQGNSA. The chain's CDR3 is CASSNRGGYNEQFF. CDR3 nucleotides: TGTGCCAGCAGTAACAGGGGGGGTTACAATGAGCAGTTCTTC.

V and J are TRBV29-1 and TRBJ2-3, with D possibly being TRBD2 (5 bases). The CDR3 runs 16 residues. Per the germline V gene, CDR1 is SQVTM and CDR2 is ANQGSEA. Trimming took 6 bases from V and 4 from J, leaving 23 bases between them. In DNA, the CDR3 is TGCAGCGTCCCTCGGGAAGGCTCTTCTTACGCAGATACGCAGTATTTT. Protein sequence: CSVPREGSSYADTQYF.

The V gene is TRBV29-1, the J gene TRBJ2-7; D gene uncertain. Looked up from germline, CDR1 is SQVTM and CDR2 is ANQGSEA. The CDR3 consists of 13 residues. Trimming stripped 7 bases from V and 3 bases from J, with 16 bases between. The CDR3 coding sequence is TGCAGCGCTGGGCCAGGAAAACACTACGAGCAGTACTTC. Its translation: CSAGPGKHYEQYF.

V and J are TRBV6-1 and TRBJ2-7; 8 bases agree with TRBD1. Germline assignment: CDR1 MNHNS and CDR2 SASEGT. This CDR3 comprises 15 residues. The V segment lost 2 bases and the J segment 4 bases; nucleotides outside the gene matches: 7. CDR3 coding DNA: TGTGCCAGCAGTGAAATTCAGGGGGCGCAGTACGAGCAGTACTTC. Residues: CASSEIQGAQYEQYF.

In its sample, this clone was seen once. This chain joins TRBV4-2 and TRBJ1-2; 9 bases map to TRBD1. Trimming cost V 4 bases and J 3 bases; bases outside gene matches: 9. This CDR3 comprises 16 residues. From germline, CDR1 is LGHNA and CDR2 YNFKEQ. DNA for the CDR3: TGTGCCAGCAGCCCCCCTTCGACAGGGGGGGACTATGGCTACACCTTC. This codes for CASSPPSTGGDYGYTF.

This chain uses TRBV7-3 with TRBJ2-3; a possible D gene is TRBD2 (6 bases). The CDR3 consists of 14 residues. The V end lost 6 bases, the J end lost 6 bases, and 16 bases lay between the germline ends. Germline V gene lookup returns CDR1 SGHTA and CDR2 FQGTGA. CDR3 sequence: CASSKGRGEDTQYF. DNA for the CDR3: TGTGCCAGCAGTAAGGGGCGCGGGGAGGATACGCAGTATTTT.

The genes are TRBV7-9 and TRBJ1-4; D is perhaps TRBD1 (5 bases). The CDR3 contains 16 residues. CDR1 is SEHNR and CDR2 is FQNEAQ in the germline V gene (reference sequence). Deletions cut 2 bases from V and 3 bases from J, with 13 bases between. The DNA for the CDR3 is TGTGCCAGCAGCTTAAGTCGGCAGGGCTCTAATGAAAAACTGTTTTTT. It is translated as CASSLSRQGSNEKLFF. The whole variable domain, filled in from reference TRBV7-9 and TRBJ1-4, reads DTGVSQNPRHKITKRGQNVTFRCDPISEHNRLYWYRQTLGQGPEFLTYFQNEAQLEKSRLLSDRFSAERPKGSFSTLEIQRTEQGDSAMYLCASSLSRQGSNEKLFFGSGTQLSVL.

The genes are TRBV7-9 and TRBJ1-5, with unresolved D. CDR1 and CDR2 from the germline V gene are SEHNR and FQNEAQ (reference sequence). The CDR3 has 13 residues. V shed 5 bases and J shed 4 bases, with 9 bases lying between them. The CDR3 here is CASSLSGNQPQHF. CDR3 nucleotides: TGTGCCAGCAGCCTATCGGGGAATCAGCCCCAGCATTTT.

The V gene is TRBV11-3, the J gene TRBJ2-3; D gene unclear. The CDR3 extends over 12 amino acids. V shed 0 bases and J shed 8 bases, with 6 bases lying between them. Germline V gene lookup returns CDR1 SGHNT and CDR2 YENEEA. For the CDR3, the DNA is TGTGCCAGCAGCTTAGAGGTCGGTACGCAGTATTTT. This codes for CASSLEVGTQYF.

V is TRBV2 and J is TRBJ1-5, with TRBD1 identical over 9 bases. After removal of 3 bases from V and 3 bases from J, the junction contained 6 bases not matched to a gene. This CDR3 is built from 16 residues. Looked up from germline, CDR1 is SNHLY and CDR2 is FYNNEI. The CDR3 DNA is TGTGCCAGCAGTGAGTGGGGGACAGGGCTCAATCAGCCCCAGCATTTT. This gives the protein CASSEWGTGLNQPQHF.

The CDR3 nucleotides are TGTGCCACCAGCAGAGTTGGACAGGGCAACTACGAGCAGTACTTC. It codes for CATSRVGQGNYEQYF. V and J are TRBV15 and TRBJ2-7; 8 bases agree with TRBD1. The CDR3 consists of 15 residues. The V segment lost 1 base and the J segment 3 bases; nucleotides outside the gene matches: 5. Germline V lookup: CDR1 LNHNV, CDR2 YYDKDF (reference sequence).

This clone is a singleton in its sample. CDR3 DNA sequence: TGTGCCAGCAGCTTGTACGGGGATACTTCTGAAGCTTTCTTT. Amino acid sequence: CASSLYGDTSEAFF. The chain has TRBV11-1 and TRBJ1-1; D gene uncertain. This CDR3 spans 14 amino acids. CDR1 is SGHAT and CDR2 is FQDESV in the germline V gene (reference sequence). Trimming stripped 3 bases from V and 6 bases from J, with 14 bases between.

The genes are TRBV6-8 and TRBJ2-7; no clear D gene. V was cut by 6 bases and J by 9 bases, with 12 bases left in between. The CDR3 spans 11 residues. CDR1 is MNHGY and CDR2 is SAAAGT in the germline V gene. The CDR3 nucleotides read TGTGCCAGCAGACTCCGAGGAGTGCAGTACTTC. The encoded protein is CASRLRGVQYF.

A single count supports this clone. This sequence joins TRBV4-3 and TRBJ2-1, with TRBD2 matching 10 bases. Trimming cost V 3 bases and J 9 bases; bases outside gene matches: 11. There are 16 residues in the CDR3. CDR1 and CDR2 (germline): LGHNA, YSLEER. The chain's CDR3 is CASSQVLAGPRPEQFF. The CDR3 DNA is TGCGCCAGCAGCCAGGTACTAGCGGGGCCACGGCCTGAGCAGTTCTTC.